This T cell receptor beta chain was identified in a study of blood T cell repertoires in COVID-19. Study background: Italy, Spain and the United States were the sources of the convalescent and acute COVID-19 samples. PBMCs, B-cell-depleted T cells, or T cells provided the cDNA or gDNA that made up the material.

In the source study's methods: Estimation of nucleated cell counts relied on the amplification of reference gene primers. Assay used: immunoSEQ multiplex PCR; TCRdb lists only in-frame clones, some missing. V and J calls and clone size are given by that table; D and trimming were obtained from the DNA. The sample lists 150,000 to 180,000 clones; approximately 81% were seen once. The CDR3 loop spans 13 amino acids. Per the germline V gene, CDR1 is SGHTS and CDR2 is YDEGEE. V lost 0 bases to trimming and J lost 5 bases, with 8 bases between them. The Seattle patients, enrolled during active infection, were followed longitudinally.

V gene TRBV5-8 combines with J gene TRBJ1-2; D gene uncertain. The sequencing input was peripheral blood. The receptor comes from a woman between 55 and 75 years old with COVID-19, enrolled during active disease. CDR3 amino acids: CASSLDPRYGYTF. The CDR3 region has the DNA TGTGCCAGCAGCTTGGATCCCCGTTATGGCTACACCTTC.